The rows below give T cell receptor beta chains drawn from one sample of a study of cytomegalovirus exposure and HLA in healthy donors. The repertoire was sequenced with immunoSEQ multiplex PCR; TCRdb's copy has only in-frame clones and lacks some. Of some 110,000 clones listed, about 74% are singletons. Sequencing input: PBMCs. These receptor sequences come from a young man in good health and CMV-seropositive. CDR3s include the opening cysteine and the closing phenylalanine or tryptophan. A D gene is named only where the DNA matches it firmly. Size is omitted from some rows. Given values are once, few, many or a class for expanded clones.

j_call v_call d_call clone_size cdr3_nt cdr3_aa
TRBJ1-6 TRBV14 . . TGTGCCAGCTGCTCGGCAGGCGAAAATTCACCCCTCCACTTT CASCSAGENSPLHF
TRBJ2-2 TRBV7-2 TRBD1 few TGTGCCAGCAGGTTCGACAGGGCCACCGGGGAGCTGTTTTTT CASRFDRATGELFF
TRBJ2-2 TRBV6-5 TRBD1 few TGTGCCAGCATACCGGACAGGGGGCGAACCGGGGAGCTGTTTTTT CASIPDRGRTGELFF
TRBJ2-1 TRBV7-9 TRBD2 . TGTGCCAGCAGCTTAGCGCGGGGGACTGAGCAGTTCTTC CASSLARGTEQFF
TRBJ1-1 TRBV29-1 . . TGCAGCGCTCCAAGCCGGGGGAACACTGAAGCTTTCTTT CSAPSRGNTEAFF
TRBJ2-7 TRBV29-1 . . TGCAGCGTTGAAGGAGTCGGGCAGGGGCCATACGAGCAGTACTTC CSVEGVGQGPYEQYF
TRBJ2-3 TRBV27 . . TGTGCCAGCACTTTTCTCCGCGGCGGGGCTAGCACAGATACGCAGTATTTT CASTFLRGGASTDTQYF
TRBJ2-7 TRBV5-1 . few TGCGCCAGCAGCTTGGATCCCAGGGGTGACGAGCAGTACTTC CASSLDPRGDEQYF
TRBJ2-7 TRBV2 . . TGTGCCAGCAGTGATGTGGGGGCTCTCTCCTACGAGCAGTACTTC CASSDVGALSYEQYF
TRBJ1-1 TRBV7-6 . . TGTGCCAGCAGCCCTGACCCTGGGCGGGGCACTGAAGCTTTCTTT CASSPDPGRGTEAFF
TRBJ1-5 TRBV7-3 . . TGTGCCAGCAGCTTAGCCGGGATACATAGCAATCAGCCCCAGCATTTT CASSLAGIHSNQPQHF
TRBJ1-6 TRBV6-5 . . TGTGCCAGCAGGCTCGACAGTAATTCACCCCTCCACTTT CASRLDSNSPLHF
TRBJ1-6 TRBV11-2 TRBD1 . TGTGCCAGCAGCGTACCGGGACAGGGCTATAATTCACCCCTCCACTTT CASSVPGQGYNSPLHF
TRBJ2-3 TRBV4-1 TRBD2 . TGCGCCAGCAGCCAACGAAGCGGGAACACAGATACGCAGTATTTT CASSQRSGNTDTQYF
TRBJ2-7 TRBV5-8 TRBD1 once TGTGCCAGCAGTTTCCCTTATTCGACAGGGGAATGGTCTAAAGCCTACGAGCAGTACTTC CASSFPYSTGEWSKAYEQYF
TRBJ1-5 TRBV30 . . TGTGCCTGGAGTGTAATGGGTCAGGGGCAGCCCCAGCATTTT CAWSVMGQGQPQHF
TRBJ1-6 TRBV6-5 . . TGTGCCAGCAGGGGCTCGTATAATTCACCCCTCCACTTT CASRGSYNSPLHF
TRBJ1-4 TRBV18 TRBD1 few TGTGCCAGCTCACCTTTTACCGGGACAGGGAGAACTAATGAAAAACTGTTTTTT CASSPFTGTGRTNEKLFF
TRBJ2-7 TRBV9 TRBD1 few TGTGCCAGCAGCTCTACGACAGGGACCGAGCAGTACTTC CASSSTTGTEQYF
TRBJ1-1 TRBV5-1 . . TGCGCCAGCAGCCCACCACAGGGTGGGAGCACTGAAGCTTTCTTT CASSPPQGGSTEAFF
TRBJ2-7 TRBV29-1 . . TGCAGCGGTTCCCCCGAGACTAGGGTTTCGGGCGAGCAGTACTTC CSGSPETRVSGEQYF
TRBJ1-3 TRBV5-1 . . TGCGCCAGCAGCTTGTGGGCCCGGGGCTCTGGAAACACCATATATTTT CASSLWARGSGNTIYF
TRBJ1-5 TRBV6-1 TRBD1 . TGTGCCAGCATCACAGGGGGCTGGGGCAATCAGCCCCAGCATTTT CASITGGWGNQPQHF
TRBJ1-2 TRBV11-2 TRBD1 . TGTGCCAGCAGCGGCCACGGACAGGGGTATGGCTACACCTTC CASSGHGQGYGYTF
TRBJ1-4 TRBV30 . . TGTGCCTGGAGTGGACACTTCCTCTCTAATGAAAAACTGTTTTTT CAWSGHFLSNEKLFF
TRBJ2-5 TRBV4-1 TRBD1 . TGCGCCAGCAGCCAGGAGCCCCGGGACAGGGGGAGAGAGACCCAGTACTTC CASSQEPRDRGRETQYF
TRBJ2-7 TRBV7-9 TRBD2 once TGTGCCAGCAGCTTAGGGGGGGACTACTCCTACGAGCAGTACTTC CASSLGGDYSYEQYF
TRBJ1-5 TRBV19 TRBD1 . TGTGCCAGTAGCCAAGGACAGGGGCCCGAACTAGGCAATCAGCCCCAGCATTTT CASSQGQGPELGNQPQHF
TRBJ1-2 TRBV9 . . TGTGCCAGCAGCGGGCCCACGCCTAACTATGGCTACACCTTC CASSGPTPNYGYTF
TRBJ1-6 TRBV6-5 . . TGTGCCAGCAGTTACGCGGACAGAATGAATTCACCCCTCCACTTT CASSYADRMNSPLHF
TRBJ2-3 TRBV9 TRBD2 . TGTGCCAGCAGCGCATCAGCGGGAACCACAGATACGCAGTATTTT CASSASAGTTDTQYF
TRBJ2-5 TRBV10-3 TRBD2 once TGTGCCATCAGTGAGTCGCCACTAATCAGTGCGGGGGAAGGAGAGACCCAGTACTTC CAISESPLISAGEGETQYF
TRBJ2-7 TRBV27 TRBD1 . TGTGCCAGCAGTCCTACAGGGGTGGAGCAGTACTTC CASSPTGVEQYF
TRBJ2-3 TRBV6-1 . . TGTGCCAGCAGTGAGATAGCAGGGTATAGCAATCAGCCCCAGTATTTT CASSEIAGYSNQPQYF
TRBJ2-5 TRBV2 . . TGTGCCACCATTGCCTGGGCGGGAAAAGAGACCCAGTACTTC CATIAWAGKETQYF
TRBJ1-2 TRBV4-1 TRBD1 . TGCGCCAGCAGCCAAGAAGGGGGCCAGGCCCTCTACTACACCTTC CASSQEGGQALYYTF
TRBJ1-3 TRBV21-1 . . TGTGCCAGCAGCCGACGTCCGGGACAGAAACTCCCCCTCTCTGGAAACACCATATATTTT CASSRRPGQKLPLSGNTIYF
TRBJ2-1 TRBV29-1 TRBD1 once TGCAGCGTCAGTGGACAGGGGTCCTACAATGAGCAGTTCTTC CSVSGQGSYNEQFF
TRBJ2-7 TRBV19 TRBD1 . TGTGCCAGTAGTGGGGGACAGGGGCCCTACGAGCAGTACTTC CASSGGQGPYEQYF
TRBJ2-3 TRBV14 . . TGTGCCAGCAGCCAAGTCGGGACAGATACGCAGTATTTT CASSQVGTDTQYF
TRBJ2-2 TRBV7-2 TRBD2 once TGTGCCAGCAGCCGAGTAGCGGGGGGGTCTGGCGGGGAGCTGTTTTTT CASSRVAGGSGGELFF
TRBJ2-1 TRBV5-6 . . TGTGCCAGCAGCCCCGACAGGACCCATGAGCAGTTCTTC CASSPDRTHEQFF
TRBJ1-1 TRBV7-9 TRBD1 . TGTGCCAGCAGCCCCGACAGGGGGAACACTGAAGCTTTCTTT CASSPDRGNTEAFF
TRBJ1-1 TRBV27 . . TGTGCCAGCAGTTTGTACAATATGAACACTGAAGCTTTCTTT CASSLYNMNTEAFF
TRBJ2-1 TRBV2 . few TGTGCCAGCACCAGGGGCCCATCCTACAATGAGCAGTTCTTC CASTRGPSYNEQFF
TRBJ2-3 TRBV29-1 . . TGCAGCGTTGCCCACCATCGGGCGGGGAGTAGCACAGATACGCAGTATTTT CSVAHHRAGSSTDTQYF
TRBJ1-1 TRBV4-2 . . TGTGCCAGCAGCCAAGAACGATCGAGCGCTGAAGCTTTCTTT CASSQERSSAEAFF